This T cell receptor beta chain was recorded in a study of T cell responses to AZD1222 COVID-19 vaccine. The study, taken as a whole, reports: AZD1222 recipients seropositive at baseline numbered only five to seven. Vaccination with two AZD1222 doses was followed by a rise in Spike-specific TCR breadth and depth.

V lost 5 bases and J lost 2, with 15 bases in between. The CDR3 covers 15 residues. Germline CDR1 LNHDA, CDR2 SQIVND (reference sequence). TCRdb's copy holds only in-frame clones and misses some; the assay was immunoSEQ multiplex PCR. The sample lists 150,000 to 200,000 clones, 94% occurring once. This clone appeared a single time. Its antigen is unknown. This specimen consisted of peripheral blood, obtained 28 days after the second AZD1222 dose. The receptor's source is an adult who received the AZD1222 COVID-19 vaccine. The chain couples TRBV19 to TRBJ1-2; D is unresolved. DNA for the CDR3: TGTGCCAGTAGTCCCGCCCTCGGAAACAACTATGGCTACACCTTC. Translated: CASSPALGNNYGYTF.